One sample yielded the 30 T cell receptor beta chains listed below, sequenced in a study of shared clonotypes between healthy human individuals. Naive CD8 isolation took CD45RO-negative cells positively selected for CCR7 and excluded terminally differentiated effector memory CD45RA+ cells. Method: immunoSEQ multiplex PCR; TCRdb's copy keeps in-frame clones and lacks some. Here the sample spans hundreds of thousands of clones, around 96% being singletons. Sequences were obtained from naive CD8+ T cells sorted from blood. These receptors all come from a man aged 30-40 years in good health.

The rearrangement links TRBV5-5 to TRBJ2-5; 10 positions agree with TRBD1. Germline CDR1 reads SGHKS; CDR2 reads YYEKEE (reference sequence). J was trimmed by 5 bases and V by 8 bases; bases with no gene match: 9. There are 14 residues in the CDR3. The CDR3 region is CASRRDRGSETQYF. CDR3 in DNA: TGTGCCAGTCGCCGGGACAGGGGATCCGAGACCCAGTACTTC. The variable domain in full, completed from reference TRBV5-5 and TRBJ2-5, reads DAGVTQSPTHLIKTRGQQVTLRCSPISGHKSVSWYQQVLGQGPQFIFQYYEKEERGRGNFPDRFSARQFPNYSSELNVNALLLGDSALYLCASRRDRGSETQYFGPGTRLLVL.

The CDR3 here is CASSGLNTEAFF. In DNA form, the CDR3 reads TGTGCCAGCTCGGGTTTGAACACTGAAGCTTTCTTT. V usage is TRBV13 and J usage is TRBJ1-1, with D unclear. The germline V gene encodes CDR1 PRHDT and CDR2 FYEKMQ (reference sequence). The CDR3 covers 12 residues. V was shortened by 8 bases and J by 0 bases, with 7 bases between the two germline ends. Full variable domain (rest looked up from reference TRBV13 and TRBJ1-1): AAGVIQSPRHLIKEKRETATLKCYPIPRHDTVYWYQQGPGQDPQFLISFYEKMQSDKGSIPDRFSAQQFSDYHSELNMSSLELGDSALYFCASSGLNTEAFFGQGTRLTVV.

The J gene is TRBJ2-1, the V gene TRBV27, with TRBD2 identical over 9 bases. Germline-derived CDR1 and CDR2 are MNHEY and SMNVEV (reference sequence). V trimming: 9 bases; J trimming: 0 bases; junction bases outside the gene matches: 6. The CDR3 is 15 amino acids. CDR3 loop: CASNLAGSSYNEQFF. CDR3 in DNA: TGTGCCAGTAATCTAGCGGGAAGCTCCTACAATGAGCAGTTCTTC.

The rearrangement joins TRBV5-4 to TRBJ2-3; D possibly matches TRBD1 or TRBD2 (5 bases each). V lost 10 bases to trimming and J lost 1 base, with 10 bases between them. The length of the CDR3 is 12 residues. Germline V lookup: CDR1 SGHNT, CDR2 YYREEE (reference sequence). CDR3 region: CAVRDGTDTQYF. CDR3 sequence (DNA): TGTGCCGTCCGGGACGGCACAGATACGCAGTATTTT. The full variable domain, its missing parts supplied by reference TRBV5-4 and TRBJ2-3, is ETGVTQSPTHLIKTRGQQVTLRCSSQSGHNTVSWYQQALGQGPQFIFQYYREEENGRGNFPPRFSGLQFPNYSSELNVNALELDDSALYLCAVRDGTDTQYFGPGTRLTVL.

On this clone: The junction departs from germline at one end; a sequencing error may be responsible. The chain is built from TRBV2 and TRBJ2-1; TRBD2 aligns across 11 bases. This CDR3 has 12 amino acids. Germline values: CDR1 SNHLY, CDR2 FYNNEI. CDR3 residues: CATRLAGNERFF. CDR3 coding DNA: TGTGCCACCCGACTAGCGGGGAATGAGCGGTTCTTC.

V usage is TRBV5-1 and J usage is TRBJ1-1; 8 bases align to TRBD1. CDR3 length: 19 residues. Germline CDR1 reads SGHRS; CDR2 reads YFSETQ. V shed 5 bases, J shed 4 bases, and the junction held 22 bases outside the gene matches. CDR3 protein: CASRGVGTGLIGWGTEAFF. CDR3 coding DNA: TGCGCCAGCAGAGGCGTAGGGACAGGTCTTATTGGGTGGGGCACTGAAGCTTTCTTT.

Worth noting for this clone: The sample contains more than one DNA sequence encoding this CDR3. DNA of the CDR3: TGTGCCAGCAGCACAAACACCGGGGAGCTGTTTTTT. Translation gives CASSTNTGELFF. This rearrangement joins TRBV9 to TRBJ2-2; D gene unclear. CDR3 length equals 12 residues. Germline CDR1 and CDR2: SGDLS and YYNGEE. With 4 bases removed from V and 2 bases from J, the gap between germline ends came to 3 bases.

This clone was observed a single time. The J gene is TRBJ2-2, the V gene TRBV27, with a weak D call TRBD2 (5 bases). This CDR3 is 12 amino acids long. The V gene's germline CDR1 is MNHEY and CDR2 SMNVEV (reference sequence). V was cut by 7 bases and J by 5 bases, with 8 bases left in between. This CDR3 reads CASTGGTGELFF. The CDR3 bases are TGTGCCAGCACGGGCGGGACCGGGGAGCTGTTTTTT.

The chain carries TRBV7-6 and TRBJ2-2, with D perhaps given as TRBD1 or TRBD2 (6 bases each). In germline, CDR1 is SGHVS, CDR2 FNYEAQ. This CDR3 contains 15 residues. Between the trimmed V and J ends, which lost 5 bases and 6 bases, there was a span of 16 bases. The DNA of the CDR3 is TGTGCCAGCAGCGCGCGACTAGAGGGGGCCGGGGAGCTGTTTTTT. This gives the protein CASSARLEGAGELFF.

This chain uses TRBV5-1 with TRBJ2-3; D call uncertain. Trimming removed 8 bases from V and 3 bases from J, with 13 bases in between. CDR1 is SGHRS, CDR2 YFSETQ, per germline. This CDR3 is 13 amino acids long. CDR3 region: CASKLGATDTQYF. For the CDR3, the DNA is TGCGCCAGTAAACTGGGCGCAACAGATACGCAGTATTTT.

The chain carries TRBV10-3 and TRBJ1-5, with TRBD1 as a possible D gene (6 bases). Germline V gene lookup returns CDR1 ENHRY and CDR2 SYGVKD. Trimming removed 2 bases from V and 4 bases from J, with 12 bases in between. The CDR3 loop spans 15 amino acids. The DNA of the CDR3 is TGTGCCATCAGTGAGGGAGGACAGCGTAATCAGCCCCAGCATTTT. It codes for CAISEGGQRNQPQHF.

The CDR3 DNA reads as TGTGCCAGCAGCGTAGAGAATTATTTAGGGGGGCACAATGAGCAGTTCTTC. Translation: CASSVENYLGGHNEQFF. This chain joins TRBV9 and TRBJ2-1, with D perhaps TRBD1 or TRBD2 (6 bases each). Germline V gives CDR1 SGDLS, CDR2 YYNGEE. The CDR3 has 17 amino acids. Trimming took off 0 bases at V and 5 bases at J, with 18 bases between the two ends.

V gene TRBV27 combines with J gene TRBJ2-5; TRBD2 matches at 7 bases. This CDR3 spans 14 amino acids. Losses at the gene ends were 3 bases for V and 5 bases for J; bases not matched to a gene: 6. Germline CDR1 and CDR2: MNHEY and SMNVEV (reference sequence). The CDR3 DNA sequence: TGTGCCAGCAGTTTGGTGGGAGGGCTGGAGACCCAGTACTTC. It translates to CASSLVGGLETQYF.

V usage is TRBV2 and J usage is TRBJ2-1; 11 nucleotides match TRBD2. CDR1 is SNHLY, CDR2 FYNNEI, per germline. V shed 3 bases, J shed 4 bases, and the junction held 5 bases outside the gene matches. CDR3 size: 16 residues. The CDR3 here is CASSDPGTSGYNEQFF. CDR3 bases: TGTGCCAGCAGTGACCCCGGGACTAGCGGTTACAATGAGCAGTTCTTC.

The chain couples TRBV7-9 to TRBJ2-1; 8 nucleotides align to TRBD1. The germline V gene encodes CDR1 SEHNR and CDR2 FQNEAQ (reference sequence). V shed 4 bases, J shed 3 bases, and the junction held 5 bases outside the gene matches. CDR3 size: 15 residues. The CDR3 DNA sequence: TGTGCCAGCAGCTATAGGGACAGGAACTACAATGAGCAGTTCTTC. Translation: CASSYRDRNYNEQFF.

The chain carries TRBV7-9 and TRBJ2-1; 12 bases line up with TRBD2. This CDR3 has 17 amino acids. Unmatched junction bases numbered 12, after V lost 5 bases and J lost 7 bases. Germline V gene lookup returns CDR1 SEHNR and CDR2 FQNEAQ (reference sequence). Here the CDR3 reads CASSLPLTGTSGNEQFF. CDR3 bases: TGTGCCAGCAGCCTACCCCTCACCGGGACTAGCGGGAATGAGCAGTTCTTC.

Regarding this clone: Other DNA sequences in this sample translate to the same CDR3. V and J are TRBV27 and TRBJ1-1, with D uncertain. The CDR3 totals 13 residues. Trimming removed 6 bases at V and 0 bases at J, with 8 bases between. Germline CDR1 MNHEY, CDR2 SMNVEV (reference sequence). The CDR3 reads CASSLEMNTEAFF. CDR3 nucleotide sequence: TGTGCCAGCAGCTTAGAGATGAACACTGAAGCTTTCTTT.

This clone was observed a single time. The chain combines TRBV29-1 with TRBJ2-3; the D gene is possibly TRBD1 (6 bases). The CDR3 length is 15 residues. Germline V lookup: CDR1 SQVTM, CDR2 ANQGSEA. With 1 base removed from V and 1 base from J, the gap between germline ends came to 12 bases. The CDR3 region has the DNA TGCAGCGTTGAAGTCAGGGGAATTGGCACAGATACGCAGTATTTT. It yields the protein CSVEVRGIGTDTQYF.

The J gene is TRBJ2-7, the V gene TRBV5-5, with D unclear. Germline assignment: CDR1 SGHKS and CDR2 YYEKEE (reference sequence). The CDR3 runs to 14 residues. Trimming took 3 bases from V and 4 from J, leaving 14 bases between them. CDR3: CASSYSTITYEQYF. The DNA of the CDR3 is TGTGCCAGCAGCTACAGCACCATTACTTACGAGCAGTACTTC.

The V call is TRBV9, the J call TRBJ1-3; D may be TRBD1 (5 bases). Trimming shortened V by 7 bases and J by 3 bases, and 11 bases separated the two germline ends. The CDR3 contains 13 residues. Germline V CDR1 and CDR2: SGDLS, YYNGEE. CDR3 in amino acids: CASRGDLGNTIYF. Written as DNA, the CDR3 is TGTGCCAGCCGCGGGGACCTTGGAAACACCATATATTTT.

The J gene is TRBJ2-2, the V gene TRBV5-6; TRBD2 matches 11 bases. The CDR3 contains 16 residues. The trim removed 4 bases at V and 5 bases at J, leaving 7 bases unmatched. Germline V gene data show CDR1 as SGHDT and CDR2 as YYEEEE. In DNA form, the CDR3 reads TGTGCCAGCAGCGGGAAACTAGCGGGAGTTACCGGGGAGCTGTTTTTT. Amino acids: CASSGKLAGVTGELFF.

The gene calls are TRBV30 and TRBJ2-7, with 10 bases that match TRBD2. The trim removed 6 bases at V and 3 bases at J, leaving 8 bases unmatched. Germline CDR1 and CDR2: GTSNPN and SVGIG (reference sequence). There are 14 residues in the CDR3. CDR3 sequence (DNA): TGTGCCTGTAGCGGACTAGCGGATTTCTACGAGCAGTACTTC. It codes for CACSGLADFYEQYF.

The chain's CDR3 is CASSARILDYEQYF. The CDR3 nucleotides are TGTGCCAGCAGTGCCAGGATTCTTGACTACGAGCAGTACTTC. The rearrangement joins TRBV6-1 to TRBJ2-7; unclear D gene. This CDR3 has 14 amino acids. Per the germline V gene, CDR1 is MNHNS and CDR2 is SASEGT. Trimming pared 4 bases from V and 3 bases from J, leaving 13 bases between.

The CDR3 DNA follows: TGCAGCGTTTTACTAGCGGGAGAGGGGGATACGCAGTATTTT. Encoded protein: CSVLLAGEGDTQYF. The V gene is TRBV29-1, the J gene TRBJ2-3; 11 bases map to TRBD2. V was clipped by 5 bases and J by 6 bases; unmatched bases: 7. The CDR3 has 14 residues. CDR1 and CDR2 (germline): SQVTM, ANQGSEA.

V usage is TRBV5-6 and J usage is TRBJ1-4, with unresolved D. Deletions cut 0 bases from V and 6 bases from J, with 3 bases between. CDR1 and CDR2 (germline): SGHDT, YYEEEE. The CDR3 consists of 12 residues. CDR3 sequence: CASSLGDEKLFF. DNA for the CDR3: TGTGCCAGCAGCTTGGGTGATGAAAAACTGTTTTTT.

This chain uses TRBV7-9 with TRBJ2-1; 9 bases match TRBD2. The junction had 4 bases not matched to a gene; V was cut back by 3 bases and J by 7 bases. Germline assignment: CDR1 SEHNR and CDR2 FQNEAQ (reference sequence). The CDR3 sequence is 14 residues long. The CDR3: CASSFDSGRNEQFF. The CDR3 DNA reads as TGTGCCAGCAGCTTTGATAGCGGGAGAAATGAGCAGTTCTTC.

This clone appeared a single time. This rearrangement joins TRBV15 to TRBJ2-7; possibly TRBD1 for D (7 bases). Germline V gene lookup returns CDR1 LNHNV and CDR2 YYDKDF (reference sequence). CDR3 length equals 15 residues. V lost 1 base, J lost 6 bases, and 16 bases lay in between. CDR3 amino acids: CATSRVTGTEGEQYF. The CDR3 DNA reads TGTGCCACCAGCAGAGTGACAGGGACTGAGGGCGAGCAGTACTTC.

CDR3 in DNA: TGTGCCAGCAGTCCCCGGGACAGAGGGTCGTTTTTGGAGAGCAATCAGCCCCAGCATTTT. Translating it yields CASSPRDRGSFLESNQPQHF. The chain links TRBV2 to TRBJ1-5; TRBD1 matches at 7 bases. Germline CDR1 reads SNHLY; CDR2 reads FYNNEI. V gave up 5 bases and J gave up 1 base; unmatched junction bases: 20. This CDR3 comprises 20 residues.

This rearrangement joins TRBV27 to TRBJ2-7; 9 bases align to TRBD2. Per germline, CDR1 MNHEY and CDR2 SMNVEV (reference sequence). The CDR3 has 15 amino acids. V lost 3 bases, J lost 6 bases, and 9 bases stayed unmatched. CDR3 amino acids: CASSFRGSGSFEQYF. The CDR3 DNA is TGTGCCAGCAGTTTCCGTGGTAGCGGGAGTTTCGAGCAGTACTTC.

The chain employs TRBV7-9 and TRBJ2-1, with D perhaps being TRBD1 or TRBD2 (6 bases each). The CDR3 is 14 amino acids. The V and J ends lost 5 bases and 7 bases respectively, with 15 bases between them. The germline CDR1 and CDR2 sequences are SEHNR and FQNEAQ (reference sequence). The CDR3 DNA reads TGTGCCAGCAGCCAGGGGACTGGGAGGAATGAGCAGTTCTTC. Translated: CASSQGTGRNEQFF.